The T cell receptor beta chain under discussion was sequenced for a study of cytomegalovirus exposure and HLA in healthy donors. Points from the study as a whole: Most TCR beta V segments were productive about 87% or about 30% of the time in an earlier analysis. Clonal expansion, a later analysis showed, was greater in HLA-associated TCR beta chains than in equally common others. In all likelihood, a cluster of highly shared sequence variants was a sequencing artifact. In a later analysis, CMV-associated beta chains were mostly HLA-associated, it appeared.

This CDR3 is 15 amino acids long. Germline V CDR1 and CDR2: SGHDN, FVKESK. Trimming left V 1 base short and J 9 bases short, with 13 bases between. A word on this clone: Its antigen is unidentified.

Vbeta (60) and Jbeta (13) primers were used in the PCR. Profiling relied on immunoSEQ multiplex PCR, and the TCRdb table lists in-frame clones only, not all of them. The sample records around 100,000 clones, 76% being singletons. The sample comprised PBMCs. This sequence joins TRBV14 and TRBJ1-6, with D possibly being TRBD1 (6 bases). This TCR derives from a woman aged 18-29 years in good health and CMV-seropositive. The CDR3 bases are TGTGCCAGCAGCCAAGGACAGGCCCCTGGTTCACCCCTCCACTTT. Translation: CASSQGQAPGSPLHF.